The T cell receptor beta chain under discussion was sequenced for a study of shared clonotypes between healthy human individuals. Generated by immunoSEQ multiplex PCR, the TCRdb table keeps only in-frame clones and is missing some. The data contain about 870,000 clones, 80% to 95% of them singletons. CD45RO-negative, CCR7-positively selected cells formed the naive CD8 fraction, excluding terminally differentiated effector memory CD45RA+ cells. Looked up from germline, CDR1 is SGDLS and CDR2 is YYNGEE. The CDR3 sequence is 14 residues long. V dropped 4 bases and J dropped 4 bases, with 14 bases sitting between them.

The clonotype originates from a man younger than 40 in good health. The source material was naive CD8+ T cells sorted from blood. This chain links TRBV9 with TRBJ2-5, with a tentative D call TRBD2 (6 bases). The CDR3, as DNA: TGTGCCAGCAGCCCCGCGGGGTTAGGAGAGACCCAGTACTTC. Its protein product is CASSPAGLGETQYF.